The rows below give T cell receptor beta chains drawn from one sample of a study of T cell responses to AZD1222 COVID-19 vaccine. Clones were read by immunoSEQ multiplex PCR, and TCRdb kept only the in-frame ones, dropping some. The data contain some 120,000 clones, 70% to 90% of them singletons. The material was peripheral blood, obtained on day 0 of AZD1222 vaccination. Receptor source: an adult in good health. The CDR3 runs from the conserved cysteine through the conserved F or W. D genes are given only for firm matches. Not all rows give a size; the values are once, few, many and, for expanded clones, a class.

>.|TRBJ2-5|TRBD2|TRBV18
TGTGCCAGCTCAATAGGTTTGACTAGCGCTCAAGAGACCCAGTACTTC
CASSIGLTSAQETQYF
>few|TRBJ1-6|.|TRBV2
TGTGCCAGCAGTGAGTCAGGGGTATATTCACCCCTCCACTTT
CASSESGVYSPLHF
>.|TRBJ2-1|TRBD2|TRBV11-1
TGTGCCAGCAGCTTGGGGGGGAGCTCCTACAATGGGCAGTTCTTC
CASSLGGSSYNGQFF
>.|TRBJ2-6|.|TRBV16
TGTGCCAGCAGCCAAAATGACGGCTCTGGGGCCAACGTCCTGACTTTC
CASSQNDGSGANVLTF
>.|TRBJ1-2|.|TRBV30
TGTGCCTGGAGCCCTCTTCCACAGGGTGGTGGCTACACCTTC
CAWSPLPQGGGYTF
>.|TRBJ1-2|.|TRBV4-2
TGTGCCAGCAGTGACGGATCCAACTATGGCTACACCTTC
CASSDGSNYGYTF
>few|TRBJ1-1|.|TRBV19
TGTGCCAGTAGTATAGATCGGAGGGAAAACACTGAAGCTTTCTTT
CASSIDRRENTEAFF
>.|TRBJ1-4|TRBD1|TRBV6-5
TGTGCCAGCAGCCCACAGGGGGCTTGGGAAAAACTGTTTTTT
CASSPQGAWEKLFF
>once|TRBJ1-4|.|TRBV10-3
TGTGCCACCTCTCGGAAGACACAAGCTAATGAAAAACTGTTTTTT
CATSRKTQANEKLFF
>.|TRBJ1-1|TRBD1|TRBV3-1/TRBV3-2
TGTGCCAGCAGCCAAAGATCCCCGGGACAGGGTACCATGAACACTGAAGCTTTCTTT
CASSQRSPGQGTMNTEAFF
>few|TRBJ2-7|.|TRBV3-1/TRBV3-2
TGTGCCAGCAGCCAAGAACCCAGGTTCTACGAGCAGTACTTC
CASSQEPRFYEQYF
>.|TRBJ2-6|.|TRBV7-9
TGTGCCAGCAGCTTTGGTGAATCTGGGGCCAACGTCCTGACTTTC
CASSFGESGANVLTF
>.|TRBJ2-5|TRBD1|TRBV5-1
TGCGCCAGCAGCGTGGACAGGGAGGCGACCCAGTACTTC
CASSVDREATQYF
>.|TRBJ2-7|TRBD2|TRBV11-2
TGTGCCAGCAGCTTACTAGCGGGGGGCAGAGAGCAGTACTTC
CASSLLAGGREQYF
>.|TRBJ1-5|.|TRBV6-6
TGTGCCAGCAGTTACCAAGATCAGCCCCAGCATTTT
CASSYQDQPQHF
>.|TRBJ2-5|.|TRBV3-1/TRBV3-2
TGTGCCAGCAGCCAACCGGGCCAAACTGGGACCCAGTACTTC
CASSQPGQTGTQYF
>.|TRBJ1-2|TRBD1|TRBV6-5
TGTGCCAGCAGTAATCCAGGGGGTGCTGGCTACACCTTC
CASSNPGGAGYTF
>.|TRBJ1-1|.|TRBV7-3
TGTGCCAGCAGCTTAAGAGAGGGAGGGAACGCTTTCTTT
CASSLREGGNAFF
>.|TRBJ2-3|.|TRBV24-1
TGTGCCACCAGTGACTCCCTCGGGGGTGGGCACATGGGGGATACGCAGTATTTT
CATSDSLGGGHMGDTQYF
>.|TRBJ2-7|.|TRBV9
TGTGCCAGCAGCGTCGGACTTAGTAGCTCCTACGAGCAGTACTTC
CASSVGLSSSYEQYF
>.|TRBJ2-7|.|TRBV5-1
TGCGCCAGCAGCCGCTCGAGAGAGTCCTACGAGCAGTACTTC
CASSRSRESYEQYF
>.|TRBJ1-1|.|TRBV5-6
TGTGCCAGCAGCTTATTGGGGCGTTCGTCCGCTGAAGCTTTCTTT
CASSLLGRSSAEAFF
>.|TRBJ2-7|.|TRBV5-5
TGTGCCAGCAGCTTGTTACCCCAGGGCGACTACGAGCAGTACTTC
CASSLLPQGDYEQYF
>.|TRBJ2-2|.|TRBV27
TGTGCCAGCAGTTTGCCTCCCACCGGGGAGCTGTTTTTT
CASSLPPTGELFF
>.|TRBJ2-3|TRBD2|TRBV14
TGTGCCAGCAGCCAACGGGGGACTAGCGGACCCACAGATACGCAGTATTTT
CASSQRGTSGPTDTQYF
>.|TRBJ1-2|.|TRBV24-1
TGTGCCACCAGTGATGAGGGGTATTATGGCTACACCTTC
CATSDEGYYGYTF
>.|TRBJ1-1|.|TRBV6-5
TGTGCCAGCAGTTACCTCCGGAACACTGAAGCTTTCTTT
CASSYLRNTEAFF
>.|TRBJ2-2|.|TRBV19
TGTGCCAGTAACGGTGGTTCGACAGAGACCGGGGAGCTGTTTTTT
CASNGGSTETGELFF
>.|TRBJ2-5|TRBD2|TRBV7-2
TGTGCCAGCAGCCAGACTAGCGGGAAAGAGACCCAGTACTTC
CASSQTSGKETQYF
>.|TRBJ1-2|.|TRBV6-5
TGTGCCAGCAGTTACTCCTGGACGTGGAACTATGGCTACACCTTC
CASSYSWTWNYGYTF
>.|TRBJ2-7|.|TRBV27
TGTGCCAGCAGTTTATCGGGGAACTACGAGCAGTACTTC
CASSLSGNYEQYF
>once|TRBJ1-3|.|TRBV12-3/TRBV12-4
TGTGCCAGCATTAAAAGCGGGGGAAACACCATATATTTT
CASIKSGGNTIYF
>.|TRBJ1-1|.|TRBV7-2
TGTGCCAGCAGTCCAGGGAGTCACGGGACTGAAGCTTTCTTT
CASSPGSHGTEAFF
>once|TRBJ2-3|.|TRBV6-5
TGTGCCAGCAGGGTACAGGTGGGGGCAGATACGCAGTATTTT
CASRVQVGADTQYF
>.|TRBJ1-5|.|TRBV2
TGTGCCAGCAGGACCGACAGTTACAATCAGCCCCAGCATTTT
CASRTDSYNQPQHF
>.|TRBJ1-2|.|TRBV11-2
TGTGCCAGCAGCTTAGTGGCACACAAAAAGGGCTACACCTTC
CASSLVAHKKGYTF
>few|TRBJ1-1|.|TRBV7-7
TGTGCCAGCAGCTCGAGTGAGAACACTGAAGCTTTCTTT
CASSSSENTEAFF
>.|TRBJ1-3|.|TRBV5-1
TGCGCCAGCAGCGCGACCTCAGGGGTAGCTGGAAACACCATATATTTT
CASSATSGVAGNTIYF
>.|TRBJ2-4|.|TRBV25-1
TGTGCCAGCAGGGGCTTGGACAAAAACATTCAGTACTTC
CASRGLDKNIQYF
>.|TRBJ1-3|.|TRBV6-5
TGTGCCAGCAGCTACGGAGGGGGTGGAAACACCATATATTTT
CASSYGGGGNTIYF
>.|TRBJ2-5|.|TRBV9
TGTGCCAGCAGCGTAGAACAGTCCCAAGAGACCCAGTACTTC
CASSVEQSQETQYF
>.|TRBJ2-2|.|TRBV27
TGTGCCAGCAGTATGGAACTAGAGAACACCGGGGAGCTGTTTTTT
CASSMELENTGELFF
>.|TRBJ1-6|TRBD1|TRBV5-4
TGTGCCAGCAGCTTGGCCACACAGGGGATAAGGGCGAATTCACCCCTCCACTTT
CASSLATQGIRANSPLHF
>.|TRBJ1-5|.|TRBV7-8
TGTGCCAGCAGCTTAGGGGGAAACAGCAATCAGCCCCAGCATTTT
CASSLGGNSNQPQHF
>once|TRBJ1-1|.|TRBV3-1/TRBV3-2
TGTGCCAGCAGGTTGGGGTCTGAAGCTTTCTTT
CASRLGSEAFF
>.|TRBJ2-1|TRBD1|TRBV5-6
TGTGCCAGCAGCTGGGACAGGGGGGAGATTTACAATGAGCAGTTCTTC
CASSWDRGEIYNEQFF
>.|TRBJ1-6|TRBD1|TRBV9
TGTGCCAGCAGCAAGACAGGGTTCGCCTATAATTCACCCCTCCACTTT
CASSKTGFAYNSPLHF
>.|TRBJ2-7|.|TRBV30
TGTGCCTGGAGTGGCAGGCGGTACGAGCAGTACTTC
CAWSGRRYEQYF
>.|TRBJ2-3|.|TRBV12-3/TRBV12-4
TGTGCCAGCACCCCGGGGGCAGATACGCAGTATTTT
CASTPGADTQYF
>.|TRBJ2-7|.|TRBV5-1
TGCGCCAGCAGCTTGGCGGGGGATAATACCTACGAGCAGTACTTC
CASSLAGDNTYEQYF
>.|TRBJ1-1|TRBD1|TRBV15
TGTGCCACCAGCCCTTTGGGTGGGACAGTCAAATTCACTGAAGCTTTCTTT
CATSPLGGTVKFTEAFF